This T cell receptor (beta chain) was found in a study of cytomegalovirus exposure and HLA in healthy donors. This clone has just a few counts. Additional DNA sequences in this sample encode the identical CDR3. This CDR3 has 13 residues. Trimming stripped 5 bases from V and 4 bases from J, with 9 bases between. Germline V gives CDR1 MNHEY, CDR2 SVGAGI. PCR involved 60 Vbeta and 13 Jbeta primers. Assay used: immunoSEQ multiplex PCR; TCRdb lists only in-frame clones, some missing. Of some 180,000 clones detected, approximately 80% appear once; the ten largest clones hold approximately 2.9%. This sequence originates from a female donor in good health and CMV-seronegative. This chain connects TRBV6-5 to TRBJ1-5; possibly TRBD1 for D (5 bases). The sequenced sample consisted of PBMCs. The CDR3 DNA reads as TGTGCCAGCAGTCCCGACAGAAATCAGCCCCAGCATTTT. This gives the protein CASSPDRNQPQHF.